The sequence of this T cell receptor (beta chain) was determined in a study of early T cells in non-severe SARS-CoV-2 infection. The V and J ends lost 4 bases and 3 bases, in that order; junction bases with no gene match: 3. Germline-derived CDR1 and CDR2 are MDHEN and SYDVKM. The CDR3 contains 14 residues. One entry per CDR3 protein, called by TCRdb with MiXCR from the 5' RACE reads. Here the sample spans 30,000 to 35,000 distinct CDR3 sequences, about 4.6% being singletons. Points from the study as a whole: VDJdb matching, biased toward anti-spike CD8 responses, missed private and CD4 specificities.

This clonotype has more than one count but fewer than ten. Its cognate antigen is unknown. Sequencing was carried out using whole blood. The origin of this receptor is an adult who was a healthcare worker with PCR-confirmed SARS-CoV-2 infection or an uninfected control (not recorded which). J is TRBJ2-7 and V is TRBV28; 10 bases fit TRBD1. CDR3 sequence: CASSSGTGVYEQYF. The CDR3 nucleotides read TGTGCCAGCAGTTCTGGGACAGGGGTCTACGAGCAGTACTTC. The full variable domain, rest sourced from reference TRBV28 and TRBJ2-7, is DVKVTQSSRYLVKRTGEKVFLECVQDMDHENMFWYRQDPGLGLRLIYFSYDVKMKEKGDIPEGYSVSREKKERFSLILESASTNQTSMYLCASSSGTGVYEQYFGPGTRLTVT.